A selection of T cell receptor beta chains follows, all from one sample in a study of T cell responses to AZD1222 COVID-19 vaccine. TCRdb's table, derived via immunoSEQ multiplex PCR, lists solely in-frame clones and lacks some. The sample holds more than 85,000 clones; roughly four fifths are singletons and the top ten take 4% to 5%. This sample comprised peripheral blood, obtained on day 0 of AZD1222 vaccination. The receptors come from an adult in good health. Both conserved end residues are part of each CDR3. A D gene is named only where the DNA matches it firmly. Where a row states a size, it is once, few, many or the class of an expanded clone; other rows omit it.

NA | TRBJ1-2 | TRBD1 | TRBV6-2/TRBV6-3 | TGTGCCAGCAGTGACGCCCATCAGGGGGCGTCTGGCTACACCTTC | CASSDAHQGASGYTF
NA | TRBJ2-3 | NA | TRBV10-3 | TGTGCCATCAGTGAAGGGGGAGATACGCAGTATTTT | CAISEGGDTQYF
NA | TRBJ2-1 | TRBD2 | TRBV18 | TGTGCCAGCTCACTGACTAGCGGGAGGTTCAATGAGCAGTTCTTC | CASSLTSGRFNEQFF
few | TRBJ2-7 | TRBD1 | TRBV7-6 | TGTGCCAGCAGCCGGGACAGGGGCTTCTCCTACGAGCAGTACTTC | CASSRDRGFSYEQYF
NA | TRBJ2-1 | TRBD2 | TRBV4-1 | TGCGCCAGCAGCCATGCCAACTTACGACTAGCGGGGGGCCGTGACTACAATGAGCAGTTCTTC | CASSHANLRLAGGRDYNEQFF
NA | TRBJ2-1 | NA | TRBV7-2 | TGTGCCAGCAGCGACCGAGCCAGGGGAAGCTCCGGTGAGCAGTTCTTC | CASSDRARGSSGEQFF
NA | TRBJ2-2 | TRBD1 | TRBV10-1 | TGCGCCAGCGGGACAGGGGCCGACACCGGGGAGCTGTTTTTT | CASGTGADTGELFF
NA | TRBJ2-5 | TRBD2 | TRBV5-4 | TGTGCCAGCAGTCCATGGACTAGCGGGGAAGAGACCCAGTACTTC | CASSPWTSGEETQYF
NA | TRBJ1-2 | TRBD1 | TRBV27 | TGTGCCAGCAGCTGGGGAACAGGGGCCTCCTATGGCTACACCTTC | CASSWGTGASYGYTF
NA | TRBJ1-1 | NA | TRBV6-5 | TGTGCCAGCAGTTACTTTATGGCCACTGAAGCTTTCTTT | CASSYFMATEAFF
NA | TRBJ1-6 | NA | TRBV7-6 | TGTGCCAGCAGCCCAGGACAGAGAATGGGATCCTATAATTCACCCCTCCACTTT | CASSPGQRMGSYNSPLHF
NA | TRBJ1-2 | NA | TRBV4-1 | TGCGCCACCACCTCAGGGCCCCAATTAAACTATGGCTACACCTTC | CATTSGPQLNYGYTF
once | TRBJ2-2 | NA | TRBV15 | TGTGCCACCAGACGGGGGACGACCGGGGAGCTGTTTTTT | CATRRGTTGELFF
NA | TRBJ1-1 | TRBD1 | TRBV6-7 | TGTGCCAGCTTCCCGACAGGGTACGGCACTGAAGCTTTCTTT | CASFPTGYGTEAFF
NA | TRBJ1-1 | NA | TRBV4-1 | TGCGCCAGCAGCCGGGGTGCGAACACTGAAGCTTTCTTT | CASSRGANTEAFF
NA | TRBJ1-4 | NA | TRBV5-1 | TGCGCCAGCAGCTTGCTAACAACTAATGAAAAACTGTTTTTT | CASSLLTTNEKLFF
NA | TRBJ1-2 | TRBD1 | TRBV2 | TGTGCCAGCAGTAGCAGACAGGGTAACTATGGCTACACCTTC | CASSSRQGNYGYTF
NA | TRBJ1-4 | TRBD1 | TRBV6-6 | TGTGCCAGCAGGCCCAGGGGGGAGTATGGTGAAAAACTGTTTTTT | CASRPRGEYGEKLFF
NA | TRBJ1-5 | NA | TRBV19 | TGTGCCAGTAGTACTCCGGGACATCATAGCAATCAGCCCCAGCATTTT | CASSTPGHHSNQPQHF
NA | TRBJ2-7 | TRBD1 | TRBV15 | TGTGCCACCAGCAGGGGACAGGGGGCCCCCGTACAGTACTTC | CATSRGQGAPVQYF
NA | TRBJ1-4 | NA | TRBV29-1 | TGCAGCGTTGAAGATCCCCCCCCCTTAACTAATGAAAAACTGTTTTTT | CSVEDPPPLTNEKLFF
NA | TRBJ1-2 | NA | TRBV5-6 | TGTGCCAGCAGCTCCTCGGCTAACTATGGCTACACCTTC | CASSSSANYGYTF
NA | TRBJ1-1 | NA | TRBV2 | TGTGCCAGCAGTTTGGACAGTTACACTGAAGCTTTCTTT | CASSLDSYTEAFF
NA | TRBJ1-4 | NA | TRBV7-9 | TGTGCCAGCAGCTTAGTACCGGCCATGGAAAAACTGTTTTTT | CASSLVPAMEKLFF
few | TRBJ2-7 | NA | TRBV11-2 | TGTGCCAGCAGCTTAGGTGGCCAGGCCTTCGGGGAGCAGTACTTC | CASSLGGQAFGEQYF
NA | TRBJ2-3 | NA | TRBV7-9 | TGTGCCAGCAGCCCCCGGACAGAGAGCACAGATACGCAGTATTTT | CASSPRTESTDTQYF
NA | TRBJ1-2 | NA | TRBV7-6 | TGTGCCAGCAGCCCCAGGGAAGAATTCTATGGCTACACCTTC | CASSPREEFYGYTF